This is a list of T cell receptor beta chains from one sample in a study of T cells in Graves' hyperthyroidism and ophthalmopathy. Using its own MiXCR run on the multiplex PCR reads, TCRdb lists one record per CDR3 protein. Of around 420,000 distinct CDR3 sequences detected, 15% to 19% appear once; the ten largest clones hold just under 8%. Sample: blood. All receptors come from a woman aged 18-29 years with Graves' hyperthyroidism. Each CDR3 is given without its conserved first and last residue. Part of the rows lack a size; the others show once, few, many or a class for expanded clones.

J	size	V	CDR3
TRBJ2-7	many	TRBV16	ASSRIGPNGYEQY
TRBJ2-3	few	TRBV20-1	SARHHYGAQY
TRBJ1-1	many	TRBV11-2	ASSLYSDTEAF
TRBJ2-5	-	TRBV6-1	ASSEFLRDRELEETQY
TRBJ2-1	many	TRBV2	ASSTEF
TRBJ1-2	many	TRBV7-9	ASSRGQALNYGYT
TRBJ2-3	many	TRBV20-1	SARVTGGAKDTQY
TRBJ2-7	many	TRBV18	ASSSAPGAGYEQY
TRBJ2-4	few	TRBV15	ATSRESPQYRENIQY
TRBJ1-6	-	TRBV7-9	ASSRHPGQRGSPLH
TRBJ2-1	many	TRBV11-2	ASSLGPGGGYNEQF
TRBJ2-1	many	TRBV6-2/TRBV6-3	ASSSGTYEQF
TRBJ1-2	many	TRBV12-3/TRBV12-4	ASSLRLGGYYGYT
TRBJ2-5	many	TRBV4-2	ASSQEGVGFSTQY
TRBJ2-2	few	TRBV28	ASSIGPSRGYTGELF
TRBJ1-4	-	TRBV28	ASSRQGVQEKLF
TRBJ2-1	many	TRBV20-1	SARSAGAYNEQF
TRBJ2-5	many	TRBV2	ASSEAETAGLGKGETQY
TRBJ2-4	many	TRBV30	AWSVQLVGAKNIQY
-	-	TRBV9	ASSPLWRYNEQY
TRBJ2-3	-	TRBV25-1	ASSDPGLAGLTDTQY
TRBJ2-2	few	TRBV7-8	ASSLKPGAYTGELF
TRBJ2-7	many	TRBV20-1	SAEGRASEAGTYEQY
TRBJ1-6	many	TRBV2	ASSERGAYLSSYNSPLH
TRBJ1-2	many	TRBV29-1	SVQVGALRWGYT
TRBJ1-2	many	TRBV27	ASSPSLVYGYT
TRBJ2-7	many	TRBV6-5	ASSYSMSVGRDEQY
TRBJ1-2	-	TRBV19	ASSITVSGGYT
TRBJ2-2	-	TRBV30	AWEGGTNTGELF
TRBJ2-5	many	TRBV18	ASSRRRAWSETQY
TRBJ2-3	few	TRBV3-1	ASSQDKGHPISEY
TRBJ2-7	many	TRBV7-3	ASSFDRGNYEQY
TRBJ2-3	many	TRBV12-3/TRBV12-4	ASSFGQGMDGTDTQY
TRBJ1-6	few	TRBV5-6	ASSLGQGPRALH
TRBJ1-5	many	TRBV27	ASSAQWADQPQH
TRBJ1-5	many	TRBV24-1	ATSDPTRSQPQH
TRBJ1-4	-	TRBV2	ASSSLDRRRSKKLF
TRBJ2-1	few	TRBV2	ASMATSGRVNQQF
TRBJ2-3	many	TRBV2	ASSGDRFNTQY
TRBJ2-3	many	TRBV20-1	SARDSGAGTDTQY
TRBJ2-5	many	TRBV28	ASRTGSRETQY
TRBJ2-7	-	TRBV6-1	ASGWPSYEQY
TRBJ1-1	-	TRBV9	ASSVADRVDTEAF
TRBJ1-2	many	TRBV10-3	AIAGEAGRNYGYT
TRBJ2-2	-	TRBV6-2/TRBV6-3	ASQMGLAGAIGELF
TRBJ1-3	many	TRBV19	ATTETAGNTIY
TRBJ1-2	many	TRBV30	AHGTGTHYGYT
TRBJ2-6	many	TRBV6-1	ASRWTSGANVLT
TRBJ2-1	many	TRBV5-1	ASNAGGDYNEQF
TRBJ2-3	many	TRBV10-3	AISVAGVLDTQY
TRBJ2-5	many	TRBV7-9	ASSFPGGQETQY
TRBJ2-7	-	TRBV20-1	SALDREGEQY
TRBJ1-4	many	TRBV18	ASSPGWGISEKLF
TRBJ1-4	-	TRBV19	ASSTRTGGTEKLF
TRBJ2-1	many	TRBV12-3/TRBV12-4	ASSFPRQGESNEQF